The 9 T cell receptor beta chains below were found in one sample sequenced in a study of cytomegalovirus exposure and HLA in healthy donors. The PCR employed 60 Vbeta primers together with 13 Jbeta primers. TCRdb's table, derived via immunoSEQ multiplex PCR, lists solely in-frame clones and lacks some. The table records about 140,000 clones, around three quarters of them present only once. Sample: PBMCs. The receptors stem from a young man in good health and CMV-seronegative.

This sequence joins TRBV11-2 and TRBJ2-1; D might be TRBD2 (6 bases). The CDR3 is 13 residues long. Trimming removed 5 bases at V and 6 bases at J, with 11 bases between. The V gene's germline CDR1 is SGHAT and CDR2 FQNNGV. The CDR3 protein is CASSRFSGNEQFF. Written as DNA, the CDR3 is TGTGCCAGCAGCCGATTTAGCGGCAATGAGCAGTTCTTC.

The chain links TRBV5-1 to TRBJ2-7, with a weak D call TRBD1 (6 bases). The CDR3 has 12 residues. Germline CDR1 and CDR2: SGHRS and YFSETQ. V dropped 4 bases and J dropped 5 bases, with 10 bases sitting between them. CDR3 sequence reads: CASSVTGHEQYF. CDR3 nucleotides: TGCGCCAGCAGCGTCACAGGGCACGAGCAGTACTTC.

V is TRBV10-3 and J is TRBJ2-5; no clear D. This CDR3 is 15 amino acids long. Germline CDR1 ENHRY, CDR2 SYGVKD. Trimming stripped 3 bases from V and 1 base from J, with 12 bases between. The CDR3 spells CAISDFSGPQETQYF. CDR3 nucleotide sequence: TGTGCCATCAGTGACTTTTCAGGTCCCCAAGAGACCCAGTACTTC.

This clone was counted only a few times. Additional DNA sequences in this sample encode the identical CDR3. The rearrangement joins TRBV6-1 to TRBJ2-3; tentatively, D is TRBD1 (7 bases). Trimming left V 4 bases short and J 3 bases short, with 11 bases between. CDR3 size: 14 residues. Germline CDR1 and CDR2: MNHNS and SASEGT. The DNA of the CDR3 is TGTGCCAGCAGTGTACAGGGGAGGACAGATACGCAGTATTTT. Amino acids: CASSVQGRTDTQYF.

V usage is TRBV5-8 and J usage is TRBJ2-5; TRBD2 might be the D (5 bases). V dropped 3 bases and J dropped 5 bases, with 17 bases sitting between them. This CDR3 is built from 15 residues. Germline CDR1 is SGHTS and CDR2 is YDEGEE. The CDR3 nucleotides are TGTGCCAGCAGCTGGAGGCCAGTGGGGTTGGAGACCCAGTACTTC. Amino acid sequence: CASSWRPVGLETQYF.

This clone was found once. The chain joins TRBV7-2 to TRBJ1-5, with D hard to call. The CDR3 is 15 amino acids. V was shortened by 1 base and J by 4 bases, with 11 bases between the two germline ends. From germline, CDR1 is SGHTA and CDR2 FQGNSA. The DNA for the CDR3 is TGTGCCAGCAGCTTAGGCCCTGCGCATAATCAGCCCCAGCATTTT. The encoded protein is CASSLGPAHNQPQHF.

The chain recombines TRBV2 with TRBJ1-2; D possibly corresponds to TRBD1 (6 bases). The ends were cut back, 6 bases at V and 5 bases at J, with 16 bases in the middle. CDR3 length: 14 amino acids. The germline CDR1 and CDR2 sequences are SNHLY and FYNNEI. CDR3 nucleotides: TGTGCCAGCAGGGTCGGATCCGGGACATATGGCTACACCTTC. This gives the protein CASRVGSGTYGYTF. Complete variable domain (other parts from reference TRBV2 and TRBJ1-2): EPEVTQTPSHQVTQMGQEVILRCVPISNHLYFYWYRQILGQKVEFLVSFYNNEISEKSEIFDDQFSVERPDGSNFTLKIRSTKLEDSAMYFCASRVGSGTYGYTFGSGTRLTVV.

This clone was counted only a few times. The chain combines TRBV5-4 with TRBJ2-1, with 11 positions matching TRBD2. V shed 4 bases, J shed 7 bases, and the junction held 7 bases outside the gene matches. CDR1 and CDR2 (germline): SGHNT, YYREEE (reference sequence). The CDR3 covers 15 residues. In DNA, the CDR3 is TGTGCCAGCAGCCCTAGCGGGGGGAGAGAAAATGAGCAGTTCTTC. Its protein product is CASSPSGGRENEQFF.

This chain connects TRBV18 to TRBJ1-2; possibly TRBD1 for D (6 bases). V lost 6 bases, J lost 8 bases, and 13 bases lay in between. Germline V lookup: CDR1 KGHSH, CDR2 LQKENI. CDR3 size: 12 residues. For the CDR3, the DNA is TGTGCCAGCTCCTCCGAGGGGGACGGCTACACCTTC. Its translation: CASSSEGDGYTF.